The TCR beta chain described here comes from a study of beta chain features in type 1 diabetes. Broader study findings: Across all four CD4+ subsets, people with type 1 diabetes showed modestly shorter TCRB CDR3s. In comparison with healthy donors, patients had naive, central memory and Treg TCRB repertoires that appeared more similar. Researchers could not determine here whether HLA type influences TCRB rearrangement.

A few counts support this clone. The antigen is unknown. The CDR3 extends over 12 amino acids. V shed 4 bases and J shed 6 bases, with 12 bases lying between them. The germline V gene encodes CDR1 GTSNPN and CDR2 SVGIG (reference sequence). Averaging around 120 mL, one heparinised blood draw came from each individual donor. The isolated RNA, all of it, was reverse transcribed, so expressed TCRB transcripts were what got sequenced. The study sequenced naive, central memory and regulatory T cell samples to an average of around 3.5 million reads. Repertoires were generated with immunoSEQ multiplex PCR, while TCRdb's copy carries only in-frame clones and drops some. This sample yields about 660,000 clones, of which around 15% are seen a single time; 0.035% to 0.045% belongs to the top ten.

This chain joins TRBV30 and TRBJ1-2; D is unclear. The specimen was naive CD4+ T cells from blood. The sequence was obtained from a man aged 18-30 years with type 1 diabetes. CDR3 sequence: CAWNVVENGYTF. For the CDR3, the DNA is TGTGCCTGGAATGTGGTAGAGAATGGCTACACCTTC.